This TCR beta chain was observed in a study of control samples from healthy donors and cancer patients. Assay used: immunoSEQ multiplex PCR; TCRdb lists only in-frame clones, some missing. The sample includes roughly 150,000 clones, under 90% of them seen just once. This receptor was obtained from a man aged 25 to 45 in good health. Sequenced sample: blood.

This CDR3 is CASSIGASSGGGSAETQYF. The CDR3 nucleotides read TGTGCCAGTAGTATAGGGGCGTCTAGCGGGGGAGGATCGGCAGAGACCCAGTACTTC. The chain employs TRBV19 and TRBJ2-5; 10 nucleotides align to TRBD2. The CDR3 is 19 residues long. V lost 1 base, J lost 4 bases, and 15 bases stayed unmatched. Germline V gene sequence: CDR1 LNHDA, CDR2 SQIVND (reference sequence).